Following are 7 T cell receptor beta chains from one sample sequenced in a study of T cells after yellow fever vaccination. MiXCR, run by TCRdb on the 5' RACE reads, gives a single entry per CDR3 protein. The data hold 95,000 to 150,000 distinct CDR3 sequences, with approximately 9% observed a single time. The sample consisted of CD8+ T cells sorted from PBMCs, taken on the day of the yellow fever booster vaccination. These receptors were obtained from a young man who received the YFV17D yellow fever vaccine.

The J gene is TRBJ1-2, the V gene TRBV4-1; 8 nucleotides agree with TRBD1. This CDR3 has 15 residues. The germline gives CDR1 MGHRA, CDR2 YSYEKL. V was clipped by 3 bases and J by 3 bases; unmatched bases: 6. CDR3 amino acids: CASSHPMDRDYGYTF. CDR3 sequence (DNA): TGCGCCAGCAGCCACCCGATGGACAGGGACTATGGCTACACCTTC.

In its sample, this clonotype was seen a few times. For the CDR3, the DNA is TGTGCCAGCAGGGGTACAGGCCCCTACGAGCAGTACTTC. It codes for CASRGTGPYEQYF. The chain recombines TRBV7-9 with TRBJ2-7; tentative D call: TRBD1 (5 bases). Germline-derived CDR1 and CDR2 are SEHNR and FQNEAQ (reference sequence). V was pared by 6 bases and J by 2 bases, with 11 bases between. This CDR3 comprises 13 residues. Full variable domain (missing parts from reference TRBV7-9 and TRBJ2-7): DTGVSQNPRHKITKRGQNVTFRCDPISEHNRLYWYRQTLGQGPEFLTYFQNEAQLEKSRLLSDRFSAERPKGSFSTLEIQRTEQGDSAMYLCASRGTGPYEQYFGPGTRLTVT.

The gene calls are TRBV7-2 and TRBJ2-1, with TRBD2 matching 9 bases. J was trimmed by 9 bases and V by 5 bases; bases with no gene match: 14. The CDR3 covers 16 residues. CDR1 and CDR2 (germline): SGHTA, FQGNSA. CDR3 loop: CASSPLGAGGSTEQFF. In DNA form, the CDR3 reads TGTGCCAGCAGCCCACTTGGGGCGGGGGGGTCGACTGAGCAGTTCTTC.

This clonotype was counted many times. This sequence joins TRBV12-3 or TRBV12-4 and TRBJ2-5; D not certain. Between the trimmed V and J ends, which lost 7 bases and 4 bases, there was a span of 19 bases. The CDR3 spans 15 residues. The CDR3 sequence is CASNKIAVGGETQYF. CDR3 coding DNA: TGTGCCAGCAATAAAATAGCTGTAGGTGGAGAGACCCAGTACTTC.

This rearrangement joins TRBV27 to TRBJ2-1, with 12 nucleotides matching TRBD2. The CDR3 totals 16 residues. Germline loops: CDR1 MNHEY, CDR2 SMNVEV (reference sequence). The ends lost 5 bases at V and 5 bases at J; junction bases unmatched: 7. The CDR3 nucleotides read TGTGCCAGCAGTATCCGACTAGCGGGGGTCAACAATGAGCAGTTCTTC. This codes for CASSIRLAGVNNEQFF.

This clonotype was seen at least ten times. The V and J genes are TRBV5-4 and TRBJ1-2, with D unresolved. Germline V gene sequence: CDR1 SGHNT, CDR2 YYREEE (reference sequence). There are 14 residues in the CDR3. V was trimmed by 0 bases and J by 0 bases, leaving 6 bases between them. The CDR3 DNA reads as TGTGCCAGCAGCTTGGGGGAAGCTAACTATGGCTACACCTTC. Translated, it gives CASSLGEANYGYTF.

The genes are TRBV25-1 and TRBJ2-5, with 7 bases matching TRBD1. The CDR3 sequence is 14 residues long. The germline gives CDR1 MGHDK, CDR2 SYGVNS. V shed 1 base and J 4 bases; nucleotides not matched to a gene: 3. The CDR3 loop reads CASSELGGRETQYF. In DNA, the CDR3 is TGTGCCAGCAGTGAATTAGGGGGCCGAGAGACCCAGTACTTC.